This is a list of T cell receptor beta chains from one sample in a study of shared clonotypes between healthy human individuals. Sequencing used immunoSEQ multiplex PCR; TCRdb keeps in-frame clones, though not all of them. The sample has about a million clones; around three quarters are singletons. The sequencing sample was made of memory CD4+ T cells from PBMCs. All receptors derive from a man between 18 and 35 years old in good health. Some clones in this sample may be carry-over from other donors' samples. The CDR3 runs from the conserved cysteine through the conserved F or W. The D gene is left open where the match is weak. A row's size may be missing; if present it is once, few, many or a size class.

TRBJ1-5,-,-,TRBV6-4,CASCRHPSRSQPQHF,TGTGCCAGCTGCAGACACCCCAGTCGGAGTCAGCCCCAGCATTTT
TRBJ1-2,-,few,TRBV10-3,CAISASTDYGYTF,TGTGCCATCAGTGCGTCGACAGACTATGGCTACACCTTC
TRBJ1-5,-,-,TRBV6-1,CASKQGGSNQPQHF,TGTGCCAGCAAACAGGGTGGAAGCAATCAGCCCCAGCATTTT
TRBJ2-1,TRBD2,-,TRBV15,CATSTLLLANNEQFF,TGTGCCACCAGCACCCTATTACTAGCGAACAATGAGCAGTTCTTC
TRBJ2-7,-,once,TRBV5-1,CASRGSGYEQYF,TGCGCCAGCAGGGGTAGCGGCTACGAGCAGTACTTC
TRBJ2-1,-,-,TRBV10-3,CAISTLASENEQFF,TGTGCCATCAGTACCCTAGCTAGCGAGAATGAGCAGTTCTTC
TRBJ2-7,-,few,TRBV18,CASSPDRPAYEQYF,TGTGCCAGCTCACCAGACAGGCCGGCCTACGAGCAGTACTTC
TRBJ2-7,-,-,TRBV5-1,CASSRSPAGYEQYF,TGCGCCAGCAGCCGAAGTCCGGCGGGCTACGAGCAGTACTTC
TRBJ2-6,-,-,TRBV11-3,CASSLGSGANVLTF,TGTGCCAGCAGCTTAGGGTCTGGGGCCAACGTCCTGACTTTC
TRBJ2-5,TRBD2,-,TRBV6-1,CASSELSQGVSGRGKETQYF,TGTGCCAGCAGTGAGCTATCTCAGGGGGTGAGCGGGAGGGGGAAAGAGACCCAGTACTTC
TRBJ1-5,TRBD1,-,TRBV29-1,CSVEESSCGRTGDPPNQPQHF,TGCAGCGTTGAAGAAAGCTCTTGTGGGAGGACAGGGGATCCCCCCAATCAGCCCCAGCATTTT
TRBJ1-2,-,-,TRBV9,CASSVAGNYGYTF,TGTGCCAGCAGCGTAGCGGGTAACTATGGCTACACCTTC
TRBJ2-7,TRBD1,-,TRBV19,CARHHDRGFSYEQYF,TGTGCCAGGCACCACGACAGGGGGTTTTCCTACGAGCAGTACTTC
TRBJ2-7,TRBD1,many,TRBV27,CASSLTGISYEQYF,TGTGCCAGCAGTCTGACAGGGATCTCCTACGAGCAGTACTTC
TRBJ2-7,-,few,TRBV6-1,CASSDPGFGGEQYF,TGTGCCAGCAGTGACCCGGGGTTCGGGGGCGAGCAGTACTTC
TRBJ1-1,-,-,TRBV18,CASSPKDMNTEAFF,TGTGCCAGCTCACCAAAGGATATGAACACTGAAGCTTTCTTT
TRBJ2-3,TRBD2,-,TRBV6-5,CASSAPGLGSYTQYF,TGTGCCAGCAGTGCCCCGGGACTAGGGAGTTATACGCAGTATTTT
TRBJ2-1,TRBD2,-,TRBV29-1,CSVVPSGRSEQFF,TGCAGCGTTGTCCCTAGCGGGAGGTCTGAGCAGTTCTTC
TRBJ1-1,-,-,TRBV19,CATGTNKVNEAFF,TGTGCCACCGGGACAAACAAGGTTAATGAAGCTTTCTTT
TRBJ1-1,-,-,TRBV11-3,CASSPDTDTEAFF,TGTGCCAGCAGCCCCGACACAGACACTGAAGCTTTCTTT